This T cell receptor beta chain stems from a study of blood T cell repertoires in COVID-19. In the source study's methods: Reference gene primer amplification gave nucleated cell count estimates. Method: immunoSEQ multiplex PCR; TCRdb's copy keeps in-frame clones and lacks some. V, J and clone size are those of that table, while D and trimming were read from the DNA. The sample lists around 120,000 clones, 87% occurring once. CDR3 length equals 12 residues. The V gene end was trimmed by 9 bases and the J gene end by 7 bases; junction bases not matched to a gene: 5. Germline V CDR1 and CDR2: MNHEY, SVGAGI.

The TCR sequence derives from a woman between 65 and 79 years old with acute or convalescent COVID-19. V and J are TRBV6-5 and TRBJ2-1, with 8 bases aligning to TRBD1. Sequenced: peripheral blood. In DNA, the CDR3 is TGTGCCAGTGATACAGGGGGGAATGAGCAGTTCTTC. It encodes CASDTGGNEQFF.